This T cell receptor beta chain appears in the sequencing data of a study of shared clonotypes between healthy human individuals. The study's findings and limits: Clonotype sharing across a handful of donors was observed for around 5% of naive CD4 clonotypes. Only blood was sampled; tissue repertoires likely differ.

Trimming took 5 bases from V and 1 from J, leaving 8 bases between them. CDR3 size: 13 residues. Germline CDR1 is SGHVS and CDR2 is FNYEAQ. A split of CD4+ cells into CD45RA+ naive and CD45RA-negative memory subsets was performed. On this clone: Its antigen is currently unknown.

In the original analysis: Sequence data from immunoSEQ were junction-only and lacked quality scores; consequently, filtering differed. Sequencing used immunoSEQ multiplex PCR; TCRdb keeps in-frame clones, though not all of them. V and J calls plus clone size are reproduced from that table; the DNA served to infer D and trimming. The repertoire holds roughly 1 million clones, with around 78% as singletons. The specimen sequenced was memory CD4+ T cells from PBMCs. Subset defined: CD45RA-negative fraction. The J gene is TRBJ1-2, the V gene TRBV7-6; no firm D call. The receptor was derived from a young man in good health. Some clones in this sample may be carry-over from other donors' samples. This chain's CDR3 is CASSSGSNYGYTF. The CDR3 nucleotides read TGTGCCAGCAGCAGCGGGAGTAACTATGGCTACACCTTC. Full variable domain (outside the CDR3, taken from reference TRBV7-6 and TRBJ1-2): GAGVSQSPRYKVTKRGQDVALRCDPISGHVSLYWYRQALGQGPEFLTYFNYEAQQDKSGLPNDRFSAERPEGSISTLTIQRTEQRDSAMYRCASSSGSNYGYTFGSGTRLTVV.